This is a list of T cell receptor beta chains from one sample in a study of OX40 agonist ivuxolimab in advanced cancers. TCRdb's copy holds only in-frame clones and misses some; the assay was immunoSEQ multiplex PCR. The sample yields 60,000 to 70,000 clones, 75% to 85% seen once. Sequencing used CD4+ or CD8+ T cells sorted from blood, obtained in a trial of the OX40 agonist ivuxolimab. The receptors come from an adult with an advanced solid tumor such as melanoma, head and neck, liver or kidney cancer. The CDR3 runs from the conserved cysteine through the conserved F or W. The order of the fields is D gene, J gene, clone size, V gene, CDR3 protein, CDR3 DNA. The D gene is left open where the match is weak. Expanded clones get a size class; other rows say once, few or many, or leave the size out.

D: .; J: TRBJ1-1; size: once; V: TRBV2; CDR3: CASSFGHFTEAFF; DNA: TGTGCCAGCAGTTTCGGACATTTCACTGAAGCTTTCTTT
D: .; J: TRBJ2-4; size: .; V: TRBV11-2; CDR3: CASSSVDRTAKNIQYF; DNA: TGTGCCAGCAGCTCAGTGGACAGAACAGCCAAAAACATTCAGTACTTC
D: .; J: TRBJ1-4; size: .; V: TRBV5-1; CDR3: CASSLEWGNEKLFF; DNA: TGCGCCAGCAGCTTGGAATGGGGAAATGAAAAACTGTTTTTT
D: .; J: TRBJ2-6; size: .; V: TRBV5-1; CDR3: CASSLVVSGANVLTF; DNA: TGCGCCAGCAGCTTGGTTGTTTCCGGGGCCAACGTCCTGACTTTC
D: .; J: TRBJ1-2; size: few; V: TRBV18; CDR3: CASSPPTVNYGYTF; DNA: TGTGCCAGCTCACCACCGACGGTGAACTATGGCTACACCTTC
D: TRBD2; J: TRBJ2-1; size: few; V: TRBV7-3; CDR3: CASSPGQSRGGEQFF; DNA: TGTGCCAGCAGCCCCGGACAGTCTCGCGGGGGGGAGCAGTTCTTC
D: .; J: TRBJ2-3; size: .; V: TRBV30; CDR3: CAWSGADTQYF; DNA: TGTGCCTGGAGTGGCGCAGATACGCAGTATTTT
D: .; J: TRBJ1-3; size: .; V: TRBV28; CDR3: CASRTALNSGNTIYF; DNA: TGTGCCAGCAGGACAGCGTTGAACTCTGGAAACACCATATATTTT
D: .; J: TRBJ2-5; size: .; V: TRBV9; CDR3: CASSSVGSVSGYQETQYF; DNA: TGTGCCAGCAGCTCCGTAGGTTCTGTCAGCGGCTACCAAGAGACCCAGTACTTC
D: .; J: TRBJ2-1; size: few; V: TRBV28; CDR3: CASSFVEAVNEQFF; DNA: TGTGCCAGCAGTTTTGTGGAGGCGGTCAATGAGCAGTTCTTC
D: TRBD1; J: TRBJ2-7; size: .; V: TRBV6-6; CDR3: CASSESGTGLYEQYF; DNA: TGTGCCAGCAGTGAGTCCGGGACAGGGCTCTACGAGCAGTACTTC
D: TRBD2; J: TRBJ2-2; size: .; V: TRBV5-1; CDR3: CASSLTGGVTGELFF; DNA: TGCGCCAGCAGCTTGACGGGGGGAGTCACCGGGGAGCTGTTTTTT
D: .; J: TRBJ2-5; size: once; V: TRBV4-1; CDR3: CASSSRRGREETQYF; DNA: TGCGCCAGCAGCTCCCGAAGGGGCAGGGAAGAGACCCAGTACTTC
D: TRBD1; J: TRBJ1-5; size: .; V: TRBV19; CDR3: CASSIVDRGLYSNQPQHF; DNA: TGTGCCAGTAGTATAGTTGACAGGGGGCTTTATAGCAATCAGCCCCAGCATTTT
D: TRBD1; J: TRBJ2-7; size: .; V: TRBV5-1; CDR3: CASSLGTGLPSEQYF; DNA: TGCGCCAGCAGCTTGGGGACAGGGCTCCCGAGTGAGCAGTACTTC
D: .; J: TRBJ2-1; size: .; V: TRBV11-3; CDR3: CASSLDARYNEQFF; DNA: TGTGCCAGCAGCTTAGATGCCAGATACAATGAGCAGTTCTTC
D: .; J: TRBJ2-5; size: .; V: TRBV5-6; CDR3: CASSRQATSSGRETQYF; DNA: TGTGCCAGCAGCCGGCAGGCGACATCCTCAGGGCGGGAGACCCAGTACTTC
D: TRBD1; J: TRBJ1-5; size: .; V: TRBV5-5; CDR3: CANSRDSNQPQHF; DNA: TGTGCCAACAGCCGGGACAGTAATCAGCCCCAGCATTTT
D: .; J: TRBJ1-4; size: .; V: TRBV5-6; CDR3: CASSNRWGTTNEKLFF; DNA: TGTGCCAGCAGCAACAGATGGGGGACAACTAATGAAAAACTGTTTTTT
D: TRBD1; J: TRBJ1-5; size: .; V: TRBV19; CDR3: CASNRGGGNQPQHF; DNA: TGTGCCAGTAACAGGGGAGGTGGCAATCAGCCCCAGCATTTT
D: TRBD1; J: TRBJ1-5; size: .; V: TRBV6-6; CDR3: CASSMGQNNQPQHF; DNA: TGTGCCAGCAGTATGGGACAGAACAATCAGCCCCAGCATTTT
D: TRBD1; J: TRBJ1-1; size: .; V: TRBV2; CDR3: CASSGDRVGTEAFF; DNA: TGTGCCAGCAGTGGGGACAGGGTGGGGACTGAAGCTTTCTTT
D: .; J: TRBJ2-3; size: .; V: TRBV25-1; CDR3: CASREVGGGFADTQYF; DNA: TGTGCCAGCAGGGAGGTGGGGGGAGGCTTCGCAGATACGCAGTATTTT
D: .; J: TRBJ2-7; size: few; V: TRBV11-3; CDR3: CASSRSSTSYEQYF; DNA: TGTGCCAGCAGCAGAAGTAGCACTTCCTACGAGCAGTACTTC
D: .; J: TRBJ2-5; size: .; V: TRBV5-4; CDR3: CASRTGAREGQETQYF; DNA: TGTGCCAGCAGAACGGGGGCCAGGGAGGGTCAAGAGACCCAGTACTTC
D: .; J: TRBJ1-1; size: .; V: TRBV6-1; CDR3: CASSPRYGEAFF; DNA: TGTGCCAGCAGTCCCAGGTACGGTGAAGCTTTCTTT
D: .; J: TRBJ1-6; size: .; V: TRBV6-6; CDR3: CATQLGDSPLHF; DNA: TGTGCCACCCAACTCGGGGATTCACCCCTCCACTTT
D: .; J: TRBJ1-5; size: few; V: TRBV2; CDR3: CASSGSNQPQHF; DNA: TGTGCCAGCAGTGGAAGCAATCAGCCCCAGCATTTT
D: .; J: TRBJ2-5; size: .; V: TRBV2; CDR3: CASSAGYGETQYF; DNA: TGTGCCAGCAGTGCTGGATATGGGGAGACCCAGTACTTC
D: .; J: TRBJ2-7; size: .; V: TRBV10-3; CDR3: CAIKAAGGSEQYF; DNA: TGTGCCATCAAGGCGGCAGGGGGGAGCGAGCAGTACTTC
D: .; J: TRBJ2-5; size: .; V: TRBV7-6; CDR3: CASSSRETQYF; DNA: TGTGCCAGCAGCTCCCGGGAGACCCAGTACTTC
D: .; J: TRBJ2-4; size: .; V: TRBV7-2; CDR3: CASSLSHIQYF; DNA: TGTGCCAGCAGCTTATCGCACATTCAGTACTTC
D: TRBD1; J: TRBJ1-2; size: .; V: TRBV2; CDR3: CASNPGQGAHGYTF; DNA: TGTGCCAGCAACCCGGGACAGGGGGCGCATGGCTACACCTTC
D: TRBD1; J: TRBJ1-6; size: .; V: TRBV7-9; CDR3: CASSPRRQGSLSLSRLHF; DNA: TGTGCCAGCAGCCCCCGGAGACAGGGGTCATTGTCACTCAGCCGCCTCCACTTT
D: .; J: TRBJ2-5; size: .; V: TRBV29-1; CDR3: CSVSLRGPQETQYF; DNA: TGCAGCGTTTCTTTGCGCGGTCCCCAAGAGACCCAGTACTTC
D: .; J: TRBJ1-1; size: .; V: TRBV28; CDR3: CALRDGRADEAFF; DNA: TGTGCGCTGAGGGATGGGAGGGCGGATGAAGCTTTCTTT
D: TRBD1; J: TRBJ2-2; size: .; V: TRBV18; CDR3: CASSLDRGSGELFF; DNA: TGTGCCAGCTCACTCGACAGGGGAAGCGGGGAGCTGTTTTTT
D: TRBD2; J: TRBJ2-3; size: .; V: TRBV9; CDR3: CASMRSGGTDTQYF; DNA: TGTGCCAGCATGCGAAGCGGGGGCACAGATACGCAGTATTTT
D: .; J: TRBJ2-2; size: .; V: TRBV11-2; CDR3: CASSLDRGSGELFF; DNA: TGTGCCAGCAGCTTAGATCGGGGGTCCGGGGAGCTGTTTTTT